Following are 14 T cell receptor beta chains from one sample sequenced in a study of blood T cell repertoires in COVID-19. TCRdb's copy holds only in-frame clones and misses some; the assay was immunoSEQ multiplex PCR. The sample includes 150,000 or so clones, more than 70% seen only once; the top ten take 13%. The sample consisted of peripheral blood. These receptors all stem from a man aged 55-75 years with active or convalescent COVID-19.

The V gene is TRBV2, the J gene TRBJ2-3; D gene unclear. Germline-derived CDR1 and CDR2 are SNHLY and FYNNEI. The V end was cut by 2 bases, the J end by 0 bases, with 3 bases between. The CDR3 is 13 amino acids. CDR3 protein: CASSEPSTDTQYF. The CDR3, as DNA: TGTGCCAGCAGTGAACCTAGCACAGATACGCAGTATTTT.

This clone was seen a handful of times. The genes are TRBV18 and TRBJ2-7; D possibly corresponds to TRBD2 (6 bases). The CDR3 sequence is 14 residues long. V lost 5 bases and J 3 bases, leaving 14 bases between the germline ends. Germline CDR1 is KGHSH and CDR2 is LQKENI. DNA of the CDR3: TGTGCCAGCTCAGCGAACGGGGGTGGCTACGAGCAGTACTTC. As protein: CASSANGGGYEQYF.

The chain employs TRBV29-1 and TRBJ2-1; D not resolved. The CDR3 runs to 13 residues. Germline V gene sequence: CDR1 SQVTM, CDR2 ANQGSEA. Trimming shortened V by 5 bases and J by 0 bases, and 8 bases separated the two germline ends. Here the CDR3 DNA reads TGCAGCGTTCGCCCAGGCTCCTACAATGAGCAGTTCTTC. Translating it yields CSVRPGSYNEQFF.

This clone was detected only once. The chain is built from TRBV28 and TRBJ1-5; D not resolved. In germline, CDR1 is MDHEN, CDR2 SYDVKM. The CDR3 spans 18 residues. The V gene lost 5 bases and the J gene lost 0 bases, with 20 bases spanning the gap. The CDR3 reads CASSPHKGGRYSNQPQHF. DNA for the CDR3: TGTGCCAGCAGTCCCCACAAGGGCGGGAGGTATAGCAATCAGCCCCAGCATTTT.

The genes are TRBV29-1 and TRBJ1-3, with D maybe TRBD1 (5 bases). The germline gives CDR1 SQVTM, CDR2 ANQGSEA. CDR3 length: 15 amino acids. Trimming pared 5 bases from V and 0 bases from J, leaving 14 bases between. This chain's CDR3 is CSVSVGAASGNTIYF. CDR3 bases: TGCAGCGTTTCTGTAGGGGCAGCCTCTGGAAACACCATATATTTT.

The V and J genes are TRBV7-2 and TRBJ2-7; 10 positions match TRBD1. Germline CDR1 is SGHTA and CDR2 is FQGNSA. After removal of 4 bases from V and 7 bases from J, the junction contained 1 base not matched to a gene. The length of the CDR3 is 12 residues. CDR3: CASSWDRGEQYF. The CDR3 nucleotides are TGTGCCAGCAGCTGGGACAGGGGAGAGCAGTACTTC.

The chain couples TRBV7-2 to TRBJ2-7; tentatively, D is TRBD1 (5 bases). Trimming removed 2 bases from V and 5 bases from J, with 13 bases in between. This CDR3 region has 14 residues. Germline V gene sequence: CDR1 SGHTA, CDR2 FQGNSA. CDR3 nucleotides: TGTGCCAGCAGCTTACCCCAGGGCCTCCACGAGCAGTACTTC. Translation: CASSLPQGLHEQYF.

This clone was found a few times. The CDR3: CASSLRLEHYEQYF. CDR3 coding DNA: TGCGCCAGCAGCCTCCGACTAGAGCACTACGAGCAGTACTTC. This chain joins TRBV5-1 and TRBJ2-7, with D possibly matching TRBD2 (6 bases). The CDR3 is 14 amino acids. Germline V gives CDR1 SGHRS, CDR2 YFSETQ. Trimming pared 4 bases from V and 3 bases from J, leaving 14 bases between.

V gene TRBV7-9 combines with J gene TRBJ2-3; 8 positions match TRBD2. The CDR3 spans 16 residues. V gave up 7 bases and J gave up 10 bases; unmatched junction bases: 19. Germline V gene data show CDR1 as SEHNR and CDR2 as FQNEAQ (reference sequence). The CDR3 here is CASTPRERELPLPQYF. The CDR3 region has the DNA TGTGCCAGCACCCCCCGCGAGCGGGAGCTCCCTTTGCCGCAGTATTTT.

The J gene is TRBJ1-2, the V gene TRBV5-4; 9 positions match TRBD1. V dropped 2 bases and J dropped 4; count of bases not matched to a gene: 6. Germline CDR1 SGHNT, CDR2 YYREEE (reference sequence). CDR3 size: 15 residues. The CDR3 sequence: CASSFQQGAGYGYTF. The CDR3 coding sequence is TGTGCCAGCAGCTTTCAACAGGGGGCGGGCTATGGCTACACCTTC.

The chain combines TRBV5-5 with TRBJ1-5; maybe TRBD1 (5 bases). The germline V and J ends were trimmed by 1 base and 9 bases, with 14 bases remaining between them. CDR3 length equals 14 residues. Germline CDR1 reads SGHKS; CDR2 reads YYEKEE (reference sequence). CDR3 amino acids: CASSLRGFRSPQHF. For the CDR3, the DNA is TGTGCCAGCAGCTTGCGGGGGTTCCGGTCGCCCCAGCATTTT.

The chain couples TRBV28 to TRBJ1-2, with D possibly matching TRBD1 (5 bases). There are 14 residues in the CDR3. Trimming removed 4 bases from V and 6 bases from J, with 15 bases in between. CDR1 and CDR2 from the germline V gene are MDHEN and SYDVKM. CDR3 coding DNA: TGTGCCAGCAGTTGGGGGGGGTTACGGCATGGCTACACCTTC. This codes for CASSWGGLRHGYTF.

This rearrangement joins TRBV18 to TRBJ1-2; D is undetermined. The CDR3 is made up of 14 amino acids. V was clipped by 3 bases and J by 1 base, with 9 bases between them. Germline V gene sequence: CDR1 KGHSH, CDR2 LQKENI. CDR3 sequence (DNA): TGTGCCAGCTCACCGAACAGCAATAACTATGGCTACACCTTC. Translating gives CASSPNSNNYGYTF.

The chain carries TRBV27 and TRBJ2-2; D perhaps matches TRBD1 (5 bases). Germline V gene sequence: CDR1 MNHEY, CDR2 SMNVEV (reference sequence). Deletions cut 7 bases from V and 6 bases from J, with 18 bases between. CDR3 length: 15 residues. The CDR3, as DNA: TGTGCCAGCACCCCTCTCGGGCAGGGCCCCGGGGAGCTGTTTTTT. Translation gives CASTPLGQGPGELFF.